This T cell receptor beta chain was found in a study of T cells in Graves' hyperthyroidism and ophthalmopathy. Overall study results and limits: Ophthalmopathy was identified by the model a median about 6 months ahead of onset.

What was amplified from RNA transcripts were TCR beta CDR3 regions. HTBI primers were employed in a first-round RT-PCR of the TCR CDR3. A single record per CDR3 protein comes from TCRdb applying MiXCR to the multiplex PCR reads. The data contain hundreds of thousands of distinct CDR3 sequences, over 35% of them singletons. At least ten counts were recorded for this clonotype. What it recognizes is unknown. The CDR3 consists of 14 residues. V lost 6 bases, J lost 5 bases, and 19 bases lay in between. Per germline, CDR1 DFQATT and CDR2 SNEGSKA (reference sequence). The sequenced sample was blood. The origin of this receptor is a woman in her forties with Graves' hyperthyroidism. V usage is TRBV20-1 and J usage is TRBJ2-5, with D possibly matching TRBD1 (6 bases). DNA for the CDR3: TGCAGTGCAAAACCTACAGGGTTCGGCGAGACCCAGTACTTC. The encoded protein is CSAKPTGFGETQYF.